Presented here are 10 T cell receptor beta chains from one specimen sequenced in a study of shared clonotypes between healthy human individuals. Some clones are missing from TCRdb's copy, which holds only in-frame ones; the method was immunoSEQ multiplex PCR. This table holds more than 900,000 clones, around 78% found once. The sequencing input was memory CD4+ T cells from PBMCs. Stated subset: CD45RA-negative fraction. Receptor source: a man aged 18 to 30 in good health. Some clones in this sample may be carry-over from other donors' samples.

The count of this clone is one. The chain couples TRBV6-1 to TRBJ2-1; no reliable D call. CDR1 and CDR2 from the germline V gene are MNHNS and SASEGT. The V and J ends lost 7 bases and 3 bases respectively, with 4 bases between them. The CDR3 consists of 11 residues. Here the CDR3 reads CASIVYNEQFF. The CDR3 region has the DNA TGTGCCAGCATTGTCTACAATGAGCAGTTCTTC.

On this clone: This likely stems from a read error, as it lies one base from a far larger clone. The same CDR3 also results from other DNA sequences found in this sample. CDR3 sequence: CASSSGQGAGNTIYF. The CDR3 region has the DNA TGTGCCAGCAGCTCGGGACAGGGGGCTGGAAACACCATATATTTC. The chain is built from TRBV9 and TRBJ1-3, with 12 bases fitting TRBD1. The CDR3 has 15 amino acids. Germline CDR1 SGDLS, CDR2 YYNGEE.

This clone was seen only a few times. The rearrangement uses TRBV5-1 and TRBJ1-1, with D unresolved. Looked up from germline, CDR1 is SGHRS and CDR2 is YFSETQ. The CDR3 runs 14 residues. Trimming removed 4 bases from V and 3 bases from J, with 13 bases in between. The CDR3 region is CASSSSHRDTEAFF. CDR3 DNA sequence: TGCGCCAGCAGCAGCAGTCACCGTGACACTGAAGCTTTCTTT.

The sample holds a few counts of this clone. V and J are TRBV18 and TRBJ2-2; 8 nucleotides match TRBD2. The CDR3 runs 15 residues. CDR1 is KGHSH and CDR2 is LQKENI in the germline V gene. V shed 4 bases, J shed 4 bases, and the junction held 5 bases outside the gene matches. The CDR3 spells CASSLSGTSTGELFF. In DNA form, the CDR3 reads TGTGCCAGCTCACTCTCCGGGACTAGCACCGGGGAGCTGTTTTTT.

A single count supports this clone. The CDR3 DNA reads TGCGCCAGCAGCCGCGCCGGGACAGGGCAAGATGGGGCCAACGTCCTGACTTTC. This gives the protein CASSRAGTGQDGANVLTF. The rearrangement links TRBV4-3 to TRBJ2-6; 9 nucleotides align to TRBD1. The germline V gene has CDR1 LGHNA and CDR2 YSLEER. The V gene end was trimmed by 4 bases and the J gene end by 3 bases; junction bases not matched to a gene: 10. The CDR3 is 18 amino acids.

As for this clone: At one of its ends the junction is not consistent with the germline gene, which may arise from a read error. The rearrangement links TRBV6-6 to TRBJ2-7; 7 positions agree with TRBD2. CDR3 length: 9 residues. In germline, CDR1 is MNHNY, CDR2 SVGAGI (reference sequence). CDR3 loop: CASRHYGRF. CDR3 sequence (DNA): TGTGCCAGCAGGCACTACGGGAGGTTC.

This clone has only a few counts. This chain joins TRBV28 and TRBJ1-2; D is possibly TRBD1 (6 bases). Germline CDR1 MDHEN, CDR2 SYDVKM. The CDR3 is made up of 15 amino acids. V was trimmed by 5 bases and J by 8 bases, leaving 21 bases between them. The CDR3 reads CASSQGIPGTRGYTF. In DNA form, the CDR3 reads TGTGCCAGCAGTCAGGGGATCCCCGGGACGCGAGGCTACACCTTC.

This clone has at least ten counts. V and J are TRBV6-5 and TRBJ1-1; D possibly corresponds to TRBD1 (5 bases). The CDR3 runs to 13 residues. V dropped 10 bases and J dropped 1 base, with 13 bases sitting between them. Per germline, CDR1 MNHEY and CDR2 SVGAGI. The CDR3: CATRGSGNTEAFF. CDR3 bases: TGTGCCACCCGGGGCTCGGGGAACACTGAAGCTTTCTTT.

This clone was detected only a few times. V usage is TRBV18 and J usage is TRBJ1-1; the match to TRBD1 covers 8 bases. J gave up 4 bases and V 1 base, and 11 bases lay outside the gene matches. Germline lookup yields CDR1 KGHSH and CDR2 LQKENI. The CDR3 extends over 17 amino acids. The CDR3 reads CASSPLGQGSVITEAFF. For the CDR3, the DNA is TGTGCCAGCTCACCACTCGGACAGGGATCTGTGATCACTGAAGCTTTCTTT.

The CDR3 nucleotides are TGCGCCAGCAGCCAAGATGCGGACGGTCCCTATAGCAATCAGCCCCAGCATTTT. Protein sequence: CASSQDADGPYSNQPQHF. This chain links TRBV4-3 with TRBJ1-5; D ambiguous. Germline values: CDR1 LGHNA, CDR2 YSLEER. The germline V and J ends were trimmed by 0 bases and 0 bases, with 15 bases remaining between them. CDR3 size: 18 residues.